This T cell receptor beta chain was found in a study of shared clonotypes between healthy human individuals. CD45RO-negative, CCR7-selected cells formed the naive CD8 fraction, which excluded terminally differentiated effector memory CD45RA+ cells. This table comes from immunoSEQ multiplex PCR, and its TCRdb copy is limited to in-frame clones, with some not included. The table lists millions of clones, about 95% of them singletons. The V end was cut by 2 bases, the J end by 0 bases, with 13 bases between. The germline gives CDR1 MNHEY, CDR2 SMNVEV (reference sequence). The CDR3 length is 16 residues. As regards this clone: Other DNA sequences from this sample encode an identical CDR3 as well.

The sequenced material came from naive CD8+ T cells sorted from blood. The origin of this receptor is a man aged 18 to 35 in good health. J is TRBJ1-1 and V is TRBV27; D may be TRBD1 (5 bases). This CDR3 reads CASSLKGRGMNTEAFF. Here the CDR3 DNA reads TGTGCCAGCAGTTTAAAGGGGAGGGGCATGAACACTGAAGCTTTCTTT.